A single sample is the source of the 18 T cell receptor beta chains below, sequenced in a study of shared clonotypes between healthy human individuals. TCRdb keeps only in-frame clones here, not all; method: immunoSEQ multiplex PCR. The sample lists about 1 million clones, about 84% occurring once. Sequencing input: memory CD4+ T cells from PBMCs. Subset denoted: CD45RA-negative fraction. The receptors were sampled from a man aged 18 to 30 in good health. Some clones in this sample may be carry-over from other donors' samples.

This clone was counted a few times. This rearrangement joins TRBV30 to TRBJ1-2, with D unresolved. V lost 0 bases and J lost 5, with 16 bases in between. The CDR3 consists of 15 residues. Per the germline V gene, CDR1 is GTSNPN and CDR2 is SVGIG (reference sequence). The chain's CDR3 is CAWSVGPRGSYGYTF. CDR3 coding DNA: TGTGCCTGGAGTGTAGGGCCTCGGGGATCATATGGCTACACCTTC.

This clone was observed a handful of times. V and J are TRBV18 and TRBJ2-6; D unclear. The CDR3 extends over 14 amino acids. The V end was cut by 4 bases, the J end by 0 bases, with 4 bases between. The germline V gene encodes CDR1 KGHSH and CDR2 LQKENI. The CDR3 reads CASSQTSGANVLTF. In DNA, the CDR3 is TGTGCCAGCTCACAAACCTCTGGGGCCAACGTCCTGACTTTC.

This clone was found a few times. The V and J genes are TRBV5-5 and TRBJ1-1, with D maybe TRBD1 (5 bases). CDR3 size: 16 residues. Germline loops: CDR1 SGHKS, CDR2 YYEKEE (reference sequence). With 0 bases removed from V and 4 bases from J, the gap between germline ends came to 16 bases. CDR3 nucleotide sequence: TGTGCCAGCAGCTTGGGACTGACAGTAAAGGGCACTGAAGCTTTCTTT. The encoded protein is CASSLGLTVKGTEAFF.

The chain uses TRBV5-1 and TRBJ2-7; possibly TRBD1 for D (6 bases). Germline V gives CDR1 SGHRS, CDR2 YFSETQ. V dropped 1 base and J dropped 4 bases, with 9 bases sitting between them. The length of the CDR3 is 13 residues. The CDR3: CASSLSGEYEQYF. The CDR3, as DNA: TGCGCCAGCAGCTTGTCAGGGGAGTACGAGCAGTACTTC.

This clone was counted only a few times. This chain uses TRBV18 with TRBJ2-7; 8 bases agree with TRBD2. V dropped 0 bases and J dropped 12; count of bases not matched to a gene: 13. The CDR3 has 15 amino acids. CDR1 and CDR2 (germline): KGHSH, LQKENI. The CDR3 coding sequence is TGTGCCAGCTCACCACCTTCAGCGGGGGCGAACTCGCGGTACTTC. Translation gives CASSPPSAGANSRYF.

V and J are TRBV11-2 and TRBJ2-4, with 12 bases aligning to TRBD2. Unmatched junction bases numbered 5, after V lost 5 bases and J lost 6 bases. The germline CDR1 and CDR2 sequences are SGHAT and FQNNGV. The CDR3 covers 15 residues. CDR3 sequence reads: CASSRLAGEVNIQYF. CDR3 DNA sequence: TGTGCCAGCAGCCGACTAGCGGGGGAGGTAAACATTCAGTACTTC.

This clone was counted between two and nine times. The chain has TRBV2 and TRBJ1-3; 7 bases are shared with TRBD1. Per germline, CDR1 SNHLY and CDR2 FYNNEI. Losses at the gene ends were 7 bases for V and 2 bases for J; bases not matched to a gene: 5. This CDR3 is 14 amino acids long. The DNA for the CDR3 is TGTGCCAGCACTTTCAGGGGGACTGGAAACACCATATATTTT. This translates into CASTFRGTGNTIYF.

The chain is built from TRBV5-1 and TRBJ2-7; D perhaps matches TRBD1 (6 bases). Trimming stripped 4 bases from V and 0 bases from J, with 11 bases between. Germline CDR1 reads SGHRS; CDR2 reads YFSETQ. The CDR3 runs to 14 residues. In DNA, the CDR3 is TGCGCCAGCAGCACGGGACACCTCTCCTACGAGCAGTACTTC. This gives the protein CASSTGHLSYEQYF.

This chain connects TRBV6-5 to TRBJ2-4; unclear D gene. The germline V gene encodes CDR1 MNHEY and CDR2 SVGAGI. Trimming cost V 4 bases and J 4 bases, with 2 bases left between them. The CDR3 consists of 11 residues. CDR3 loop: CASSSKNIQYF. Here the CDR3 DNA reads TGTGCCAGCAGTTCTAAAAACATTCAGTACTTC.

The chain is built from TRBV4-1 and TRBJ1-3; D remains unclear. Trimming stripped 0 bases from V and 0 bases from J, with 9 bases between. Germline values: CDR1 MGHRA, CDR2 YSYEKL. This CDR3 comprises 16 residues. This CDR3 reads CASSQDETGSGNTIYF. CDR3 in DNA: TGCGCCAGCAGCCAAGATGAGACGGGCTCTGGAAACACCATATATTTT.

As for this clone: Sequence at one end of the junction differs from germline and may be a read error. This chain connects TRBV5-1 to TRBJ2-3, with a possible D match to TRBD2 (5 bases). The germline V gene encodes CDR1 SGHRS and CDR2 YFSETQ. This CDR3 is built from 15 residues. The CDR3 region has the DNA TGCGCCAGCAGCTTGGAAAGCGGAAGCACATATACGCAGTATTTT. This gives the protein CASSLESGSTYTQYF.

J is TRBJ1-1 and V is TRBV27; D is possibly TRBD1 (6 bases). Trimming left V 8 bases short and J 4 bases short, with 14 bases between. Germline lookup yields CDR1 MNHEY and CDR2 SMNVEV (reference sequence). The CDR3 length is 13 residues. This CDR3 is CASAWGGRTEAFF. The CDR3 DNA reads TGTGCCAGCGCCTGGGGGGGGCGCACTGAAGCTTTCTTT.

The chain couples TRBV6-1 to TRBJ2-1; 11 bases map to TRBD2. The germline V gene encodes CDR1 MNHNS and CDR2 SASEGT. V lost 3 bases to trimming and J lost 4 bases; unmatched junction nucleotides: 11. The CDR3 is 18 amino acids. CDR3 bases: TGTGCCAGCAGTGATTCAATTCCGGGACTAGCGGCTTACAATGAGCAGTTCTTC. This sequence encodes CASSDSIPGLAAYNEQFF.

The chain has TRBV19 and TRBJ2-3, with 11 bases identical to TRBD2. The germline gives CDR1 LNHDA, CDR2 SQIVND (reference sequence). The CDR3 length is 14 residues. With V trimmed by 8 bases and J by 7 bases, 8 bases remained unmatched. Here the CDR3 DNA reads TGTGCCAGTGCTTTACTAGCGGGAGTGAATACGCAGTATTTT. It translates to CASALLAGVNTQYF.

The chain couples TRBV6-6 to TRBJ1-2; D is uncertain. CDR1 and CDR2 from the germline V gene are MNHNY and SVGAGI (reference sequence). V was trimmed by 3 bases and J by 10 bases, leaving 15 bases between them. The CDR3 extends over 13 amino acids. The CDR3 DNA reads as TGTGCCAGCAGTTATCCCTTGCAGACGGACTACACCTTC. Translating gives CASSYPLQTDYTF.

This clone has just a few counts. The rearrangement uses TRBV6-1 and TRBJ2-1; weak D call: TRBD1 (6 bases). Per the germline V gene, CDR1 is MNHNS and CDR2 is SASEGT. This CDR3 contains 12 residues. V lost 9 bases, J lost 7 bases, and 13 bases lay in between. The CDR3 is CARGAGVNEQFF. DNA for the CDR3: TGTGCCAGGGGCGCAGGGGTGAATGAGCAGTTCTTC.

This clone was counted a single time. The chain combines TRBV5-1 with TRBJ2-1; D perhaps matches TRBD2 (5 bases). Germline-derived CDR1 and CDR2 are SGHRS and YFSETQ. This CDR3 has 16 amino acids. Trimming pared 2 bases from V and 0 bases from J, leaving 12 bases between. The CDR3 DNA is TGCGCCAGCAGCTTCGCGGGCACCGCCTCCTACAATGAGCAGTTCTTC. As protein: CASSFAGTASYNEQFF. Supplemented by reference TRBV5-1 and TRBJ2-1, the full variable domain reads KAGVTQTPRYLIKTRGQQVTLSCSPISGHRSVSWYQQTPGQGLQFLFEYFSETQRNKGNFPGRFSGRQFSNSRSEMNVSTLELGDSALYLCASSFAGTASYNEQFFGPGTRLTVL.

V is TRBV30 and J is TRBJ2-2; TRBD1 aligns across 8 bases. V trimming: 4 bases; J trimming: 5 bases; junction bases outside the gene matches: 3. The CDR3 runs to 13 residues. Germline CDR1 is GTSNPN and CDR2 is SVGIG (reference sequence). The CDR3, as DNA: TGTGCCTGGACCAGGACAGGGACCGGGGAGCTGTTTTTT. Its protein is CAWTRTGTGELFF. Combining the CDR3 with reference TRBV30 and TRBJ2-2 gives the whole variable domain SQTIHQWPATLVQPVGSPLSLECTVEGTSNPNLYWYRQAAGRGLQLLFYSVGIGQISSEVPQNLSASRPQDRQFILSSKKLLLSDSGFYLCAWTRTGTGELFFGEGSRLTVL.